A single sample is the source of the 10 T cell receptor beta chains below, sequenced in a study of chemoradiotherapy in HPV16-positive cancers. The data were produced by immunoSEQ multiplex PCR, yet TCRdb's version contains in-frame clones alone and is incomplete. The sample holds nearly 5,000 clones; 90% to 96% are singletons and the top ten take about 3%. This specimen was tumor tissue, taken from a patient who underwent chemoradiotherapy. These receptors were collected from a human donor with HPV-associated anogenital cancer.

The chain combines TRBV5-6 with TRBJ1-2; no reliable D call. Trimming stripped 4 bases from V and 2 bases from J, with 15 bases between. CDR1 SGHDT and CDR2 YYEEEE come from the germline V gene. This CDR3 contains 15 residues. The CDR3 DNA is TGTGCCAGCAGCGTCGGCCTGGACGGGAACTATGGCTACACCTTC. Residues: CASSVGLDGNYGYTF.

The table lists this clone with a count of one. CDR3 loop: CSVAIAGGVTDTQYF. The CDR3 DNA reads TGCAGCGTCGCGATAGCGGGAGGGGTGACAGATACGCAGTATTTT. The chain carries TRBV29-1 and TRBJ2-3, with 11 nucleotides matching TRBD2. CDR3 length equals 15 residues. V dropped 6 bases and J dropped 3; count of bases not matched to a gene: 8. In germline, CDR1 is SQVTM, CDR2 ANQGSEA.

V gene TRBV19 combines with J gene TRBJ1-1, with D perhaps TRBD1 (6 bases). V lost 3 bases to trimming and J lost 0 bases, with 11 bases between them. CDR1 is LNHDA and CDR2 is SQIVND in the germline V gene (reference sequence). CDR3 size: 15 residues. Here the CDR3 reads CASSILDRVNTEAFF. The CDR3 nucleotides read TGTGCCAGTAGTATTTTGGACAGAGTGAACACTGAAGCTTTCTTT.

The chain is built from TRBV7-9 and TRBJ1-5; D call uncertain. CDR3 size: 12 residues. Trimming took 8 bases from V and 1 from J, leaving 6 bases between them. Germline CDR1 is SEHNR and CDR2 is FQNEAQ (reference sequence). The CDR3 loop is CASGVSNQPQHF. The CDR3 coding sequence is TGTGCCAGCGGGGTGAGCAATCAGCCCCAGCATTTT.

This chain links TRBV7-2 with TRBJ2-5, with 8 bases matching TRBD2. Germline CDR1 and CDR2: SGHTA and FQGNSA. The CDR3 covers 14 residues. V was pared by 5 bases and J by 4 bases, with 6 bases of the junction left unmatched. Here the CDR3 reads CASSPGGVGETQYF. The DNA for the CDR3 is TGTGCCAGCAGCCCGGGGGGGGTCGGAGAGACCCAGTACTTC.

This chain uses TRBV29-1 with TRBJ2-2; D is unclear. V lost 8 bases and J lost 6, with 13 bases in between. The CDR3 has 12 amino acids. Germline V gene lookup returns CDR1 SQVTM and CDR2 ANQGSEA. The CDR3 DNA is TGCAGCTCCCTTTTGAGTTCCGGGGAGCTGTTTTTT. It yields the protein CSSLLSSGELFF.

The DNA for the CDR3 is TGTGCTAGTGGTTTGGACCTACCCAAAGCAGGGGGTACAGCTAATGAAAAACTGTTTTTT. Encoded protein: CASGLDLPKAGGTANEKLFF. The rearrangement uses TRBV12-5 and TRBJ1-4; 7 bases map to TRBD1. The CDR3 spans 20 residues. Losses at the gene ends were 1 base for V and 3 bases for J; bases not matched to a gene: 17. The germline gives CDR1 LGHNT, CDR2 FRNRAP.

This clone was seen a handful of times. The chain combines TRBV5-1 with TRBJ1-5; 8 bases match TRBD1. This CDR3 has 15 amino acids. The J segment lost 5 bases and the V segment lost 4 bases, leaving 8 bases of the junction unmatched. Germline assignment: CDR1 SGHRS and CDR2 YFSETQ. The CDR3: CASSVQGAWDQPQHF. The CDR3 nucleotides are TGCGCCAGCAGCGTTCAGGGGGCGTGGGATCAGCCCCAGCATTTT.

The chain has TRBV5-1 and TRBJ2-7; D is unresolved. The CDR3 runs 14 residues. V dropped 3 bases and J dropped 0 bases, with 10 bases sitting between them. The germline gives CDR1 SGHRS, CDR2 YFSETQ. Here the CDR3 reads CASSSRQDSYEQYF. CDR3 sequence (DNA): TGCGCCAGCAGCTCCCGACAAGACTCCTACGAGCAGTACTTC.

The chain recombines TRBV7-6 with TRBJ2-6, with a weak D call TRBD1 (6 bases). The CDR3 is 20 residues long. Germline lookup yields CDR1 SGHVS and CDR2 FNYEAQ. The V end lost 5 bases, the J end lost 3 bases, and 26 bases lay between the germline ends. CDR3 sequence (DNA): TGTGCCAGCAGCCCCTATACAACAGGGACCTCCATAAGTGGGGCCAACGTCCTGACTTTC. Encoded protein: CASSPYTTGTSISGANVLTF.